A selection of T cell receptor beta chains follows, all from one sample in a study of OX40 agonist ivuxolimab in advanced cancers. The method was immunoSEQ multiplex PCR; TCRdb's version includes in-frame clones alone and lacks a portion of them. Of around 74,000 clones in the sample, around 92% were seen once. The specimen was CD4+ or CD8+ T cells sorted from blood, collected in a trial of the OX40 agonist ivuxolimab. These receptors were obtained from an adult with an advanced solid tumor such as melanoma, head and neck, liver or kidney cancer. Both conserved end residues are part of each CDR3. D genes are given only for firm matches. Some rows have no size entry. The others give once, few or many, or a class for an expanded clone.

V,D,J,size,DNA,CDR3
TRBV18,TRBD1,TRBJ2-1,NA,TGTGCCAGCTCACCCCTTGGGACAGGGGGCTTCACTGAGCAGTTCTTC,CASSPLGTGGFTEQFF
TRBV7-2,TRBD1,TRBJ1-1,NA,TGTGCCAGCAGCTTCAGGGGGACAGGGTCGGTTCTAGCTTTCTTT,CASSFRGTGSVLAFF
TRBV27,NA,TRBJ1-6,NA,TGTGCCACCCGCAGGGATAATAATTCACCCCTCCACTTT,CATRRDNNSPLHF
TRBV10-3,TRBD1,TRBJ2-3,NA,TGTGCCATCACCAGGGACAGGGGGCGTGGTACGCAGTATTTT,CAITRDRGRGTQYF
TRBV5-4,TRBD1,TRBJ1-2,NA,TGTGCCAGCAGCTTCACGGGGACAGGGTTCTACGGCTACACCTTC,CASSFTGTGFYGYTF
TRBV5-1,TRBD1,TRBJ1-5,NA,TGCGCCAGCAGCTCTGGACAGGTCGACGGGGGTGAGCCCCAGCATTTT,CASSSGQVDGGEPQHF
TRBV27,TRBD1,TRBJ1-2,NA,TGTGCCAGCAGTTTGGGGACAGGGTTTGGCTACACCTTC,CASSLGTGFGYTF
TRBV6-5,NA,TRBJ1-2,NA,TGTGCCAGCCGAAGCGACGGACCTTATGGCTACACCTTC,CASRSDGPYGYTF
TRBV27,NA,TRBJ1-5,NA,TGTGCCAGCAGTGAAAGTTTCGCAGGGCGGCGCAATCAGCCCCAGCATTTT,CASSESFAGRRNQPQHF
TRBV7-9,TRBD1,TRBJ2-7,NA,TGTGCCAGCAGCCCGGGACAGAGCCACTACGAGCAGTACTTC,CASSPGQSHYEQYF
TRBV7-2,NA,TRBJ2-1,NA,TGTGCCAGCAGCTTACGAGTCCTCTACAATGAGCAGTTCTTC,CASSLRVLYNEQFF
TRBV29-1,TRBD1,TRBJ2-7,NA,TGCAGCGTTTCCACAGGGGGCTACGAGCAGTACTTC,CSVSTGGYEQYF
TRBV6-1,NA,TRBJ2-7,once,TGTGCCAGCAGTGCTACCAAGCGCATCCCGGGGACCTACGAGCAGTACTTC,CASSATKRIPGTYEQYF
TRBV6-1,NA,TRBJ1-6,NA,TGTGCCAGCAGTGAAGAGCTGCTCGTTCCCCTCCACTTT,CASSEELLVPLHF
TRBV28,TRBD1,TRBJ2-1,NA,TGTGCCAGCACCCCGGGACAGGGATTCAATGAGCAGTTCTTC,CASTPGQGFNEQFF
TRBV7-8,TRBD1,TRBJ1-5,once,TGTGCCAGCAGCGGGTGGACAGGCGCAACGCATTTT,CASSGWTGATHF
TRBV5-1,NA,TRBJ2-1,once,TGCGCCAGCAGCTTGGACCATCGATCCAATGAGCAGTTCTTC,CASSLDHRSNEQFF
TRBV28,TRBD1,TRBJ2-7,NA,TGTGCCAGCAAACCCCGGGGACAGGGGATATTACCCTACGAGCAGTACTTC,CASKPRGQGILPYEQYF
TRBV5-1,TRBD1,TRBJ2-7,NA,TGCGCCAGCAGCCAGGGGGCCACTTACTACGAGCAGTACTTC,CASSQGATYYEQYF
TRBV5-1,TRBD1,TRBJ2-7,NA,TGCGCCAGCAGCCCCACGGGGGACAGGTCCTACGAGCAGTACTTC,CASSPTGDRSYEQYF
TRBV18,TRBD1,TRBJ1-2,once,TGTGCCAGCTCACCACCGGGGACAGGGGACTATGGCTACACCTTC,CASSPPGTGDYGYTF
TRBV5-6,NA,TRBJ1-4,NA,TGTGCCAGCAGCCGCGCCGGGACAACTAATGAAAAACTGTTTTTT,CASSRAGTTNEKLFF
TRBV29-1,NA,TRBJ1-1,once,TGCAGCGTTGGAGGGTCCCCCATGAACACTGAAGCTTTCTTT,CSVGGSPMNTEAFF
TRBV28,TRBD1,TRBJ2-7,NA,TGTGCCAGCGGGGGGGGACAGGGAAGCTACGAGCAGTACTTC,CASGGGQGSYEQYF
TRBV30,NA,TRBJ2-6,NA,TGTGCCTGGAGTGTCCAGGGCAGGGGAAAGGGAGGGGCCAACGTCCTGACTTTC,CAWSVQGRGKGGANVLTF
TRBV14,NA,TRBJ2-2,few,TGTGCCAGCAGCCTCTTAGCGGTTATGAACACCGGGGAGCTGTTTTTT,CASSLLAVMNTGELFF
TRBV19,NA,TRBJ1-5,NA,TGTGCCACTAGGACGTTCGAAGGGGGAAATCAGCCCCAGCATTTT,CATRTFEGGNQPQHF
TRBV15,TRBD2,TRBJ2-5,NA,TGTGCCACCAGCAGAGACTTGGCGGGGGGGCTAGGGACCCAGTACTTC,CATSRDLAGGLGTQYF
TRBV5-1,NA,TRBJ2-5,once,TGCGCCAGCAGCAAGGACAGCCACCAAGAGACCCAGTACTTC,CASSKDSHQETQYF
TRBV2,TRBD2,TRBJ2-3,NA,TGTGCCAGCGTAGCGGGGGGCGTCACAGATACGCAGTATTTT,CASVAGGVTDTQYF
TRBV19,NA,TRBJ1-1,NA,TGTGCCAGTAGCCTGGGACAATTGGTAGGCACTGAAGCTTTCTTT,CASSLGQLVGTEAFF
TRBV4-2,NA,TRBJ2-1,NA,TGTGCCAGCAGCCAGCCCGCGAGGGCTAGCGACGAGCAGTTCTTC,CASSQPARASDEQFF
TRBV30,NA,TRBJ1-2,NA,TGTGCCTGGAAGGCAGGGTGGTCCTATGGCTACACCTTC,CAWKAGWSYGYTF
TRBV19,NA,TRBJ2-7,NA,TGTGCCAGTAGTATAGGACTTCTCTACGAGCAGTACTTC,CASSIGLLYEQYF
TRBV7-2,TRBD1,TRBJ1-1,NA,TGTGCCAGCAGCCTACATTCAGGGGGCATAGCCACTGAAGCTTTCTTT,CASSLHSGGIATEAFF
TRBV11-1,NA,TRBJ2-1,NA,TGTGCCAGCAGCCTGGGCCTGGGCAATGAGCAGTTCTTC,CASSLGLGNEQFF
TRBV19,NA,TRBJ2-1,NA,TGTGCCAGTAGGACACTCTCCAATGAGCAGTTCTTC,CASRTLSNEQFF
TRBV6-6,NA,TRBJ1-4,NA,TGTGCCAGCAGGCAACAGGGTACTAATGAAAAACTGTTTTTT,CASRQQGTNEKLFF
TRBV6-6,NA,TRBJ2-7,NA,TGTGCCAGCAGTAGCCGGTCGGTGCAGTACTTC,CASSSRSVQYF
TRBV4-1,TRBD1,TRBJ2-7,once,TGCGCCAGCAGCCACCCGGGACAGGTCCTCTACGAGCAGTACTTC,CASSHPGQVLYEQYF
TRBV30,TRBD2,TRBJ2-7,NA,TGTGCCTGGGAGCGGGGGTCCTACGAGCAGTACTTC,CAWERGSYEQYF
TRBV5-4,NA,TRBJ2-3,NA,TGTGCCAGCCGGACGGAGGCGGCAGATACGCAGTATTTT,CASRTEAADTQYF
TRBV2,TRBD1,TRBJ1-5,NA,TGTGCCAGCACGGCAACCGAGACAGGGGGAGGCGGCAATCAGCCCCAGCATTTT,CASTATETGGGGNQPQHF
TRBV5-1,NA,TRBJ1-4,few,TGCGCCAGCAGCTTGGATTTGGGAAAACTGTTTTTT,CASSLDLGKLFF
TRBV9,TRBD2,TRBJ2-1,few,TGTGCCAGCAGCGCCCTGGGGAGCGGGAACTACAATGAGCAGTTCTTC,CASSALGSGNYNEQFF